The 2 T cell receptor beta chains reported below all come from one sample, sequenced in a study of cytomegalovirus exposure and HLA in healthy donors. PCR used 60 Vbeta primers and 13 Jbeta primers. Only in-frame clones appear in the TCRdb table, and some are missing; sequencing was by immunoSEQ multiplex PCR. The table lists more than 90,000 clones, approximately 76% of them singletons, with more than 15% in the top ten. Material for sequencing was PBMCs. The receptors were gathered from a man in his forties or fifties in good health and CMV-seropositive.

This clone is a singleton in its sample. The chain uses TRBV6-5 and TRBJ2-6; D unclear. This CDR3 region has 16 residues. From germline, CDR1 is MNHEY and CDR2 SVGAGI. V lost 2 bases and J lost 4, with 12 bases in between. This CDR3 is CASSYQFFPGANVLTF. CDR3 in DNA: TGTGCCAGCAGTTACCAGTTTTTCCCCGGGGCCAACGTCCTGACTTTC.

This chain links TRBV6-5 with TRBJ2-7; D is perhaps TRBD1 (6 bases). The V end was cut by 0 bases, the J end by 3 bases, with 15 bases between. The CDR3 is 16 residues long. Looked up from germline, CDR1 is MNHEY and CDR2 is SVGAGI. CDR3 amino acids: CASSYSQGAYFYEQYF. CDR3 DNA sequence: TGTGCCAGCAGTTACTCACAGGGAGCCTACTTCTACGAGCAGTACTTC.